The 16 T cell receptor beta chains presented below share a single source sample, sequenced in a study of blood T cells in healthy people across ages (dated by TCRdb to the mid-2010s). The protocol used for the library was 5' RACE. A second about 7 to 11 cycle PCR used a sample-barcoded 5' primer and a J-beta primer mix. The public reads were quality trimmed at Q25 with fastp and then assembled into clones with MiXCR by TCRdb, keeping productive beta chains. When rows share a CDR3 protein, they turn into one entry using the most common DNA and genes. The table for this sample lists 1.8 million or so distinct CDR3 sequences; about 39% of them were counted only once. 20% to 25% of the sample is in the top ten clones. Specimen: blood. Receptors originate from a human donor in good health.

In its sample, this clonotype was seen many times. A read error may account for a junction end that differs from germline. The V gene is TRBV5-1, the J gene TRBJ1-5, with D possibly matching TRBD1 (6 bases). The CDR3 has 13 amino acids. Germline V CDR1 and CDR2: SGHRS, YFSETQ. In DNA form, the CDR3 reads TGTGCCAGCAGCGTGACAGGTGGCCAGCCCCAGCATTTT. Amino acid sequence: CASSVTGGQPQHF. Full variable domain (rest looked up from reference TRBV5-1 and TRBJ1-5): KAGVTQTPRYLIKTRGQQVTLSCSPISGHRSVSWYQQTPGQGLQFLFEYFSETQRNKGNFPGRFSGRQFSNSRSEMNVSTLELGDSALYLCASSVTGGQPQHFGDGTRLSIL.

This chain connects TRBV7-9 to TRBJ2-7, with 8 bases fitting TRBD1. The V gene's germline CDR1 is SEHNR and CDR2 FQNEAQ (reference sequence). V was pared by 1 base and J by 4 bases, with 6 bases of the junction left unmatched. This CDR3 has 15 residues. The DNA of the CDR3 is TGTGCCAGCAGCTTAGGACAGGGGACTTTGTACGAGCAGTACTTC. It is translated as CASSLGQGTLYEQYF. Together with reference TRBV7-9 and TRBJ2-7, the CDR3 gives the full variable domain: DTGVSQNPRHKITKRGQNVTFRCDPISEHNRLYWYRQTLGQGPEFLTYFQNEAQLEKSRLLSDRFSAERPKGSFSTLEIQRTEQGDSAMYLCASSLGQGTLYEQYFGPGTRLTVT.

V is TRBV29-1 and J is TRBJ1-2; tentative D call: TRBD1 (5 bases). The CDR3 is made up of 11 amino acids. Germline CDR1 and CDR2: SQVTM and ANQGSEA. The V and J ends lost 7 bases and 6 bases respectively, with 12 bases between them. CDR3 amino acids: CSAHQGHGYTF. The DNA of the CDR3 is TGCAGCGCACATCAGGGCCATGGCTACACCTTC.

V usage is TRBV29-1 and J usage is TRBJ2-1; 11 bases match TRBD2. CDR1 and CDR2 from the germline V gene are SQVTM and ANQGSEA. After removal of 5 bases from V and 4 bases from J, the junction contained 4 bases not matched to a gene. This CDR3 has 14 residues. CDR3 sequence: CSVNSGGGYNEQFF. CDR3 coding DNA: TGCAGCGTTAATAGCGGGGGGGGTTACAATGAGCAGTTCTTC.

The V and J genes are TRBV6-6 and TRBJ1-2, with D possibly TRBD1 on 6 matching bases. Germline V gene lookup returns CDR1 MNHNY and CDR2 SVGAGI (reference sequence). V lost 2 bases to trimming and J lost 6 bases, with 10 bases between them. This CDR3 has 13 residues. CDR3 amino acids: CASSYTGNNGYTF. CDR3 in DNA: TGTGCCAGCAGTTACACAGGGAATAATGGCTACACCTTC.

This clonotype was seen repeatedly, ten times or more. The gene calls are TRBV20-1 and TRBJ1-4; D might be TRBD1 (5 bases). V lost 3 bases and J lost 3, with 14 bases in between. Germline values: CDR1 DFQATT, CDR2 SNEGSKA (reference sequence). The CDR3 extends over 15 amino acids. The DNA for the CDR3 is TGCAGTGCTAGGGGAAGAGGGGTGTCTAATGAAAAACTGTTTTTT. Its translation is CSARGRGVSNEKLFF.

This sequence joins TRBV5-1 and TRBJ2-5; no reliable D call. The J call is in doubt because the DNA end fits TRBJ2-7 better. From germline, CDR1 is SGHRS and CDR2 YFSETQ. The CDR3 spans 16 residues. CDR3 coding DNA: TGCGCCAGCAGCTTGGTTCTAGGGCCAGGCCACCACGAGCAGTACTTC. Translated, it gives CASSLVLGPGHHEQYF.

This clonotype was picked up a small number of times. The chain carries TRBV25-1 and TRBJ1-5, with 7 bases fitting TRBD1. V dropped 3 bases and J dropped 4; count of bases not matched to a gene: 3. In germline, CDR1 is MGHDK, CDR2 SYGVNS. The CDR3 extends over 14 amino acids. CDR3: CASSDSQGNQPQHF. DNA of the CDR3: TGTGCCAGCAGTGACTCACAGGGGAATCAGCCCCAGCATTTT.

This clonotype was detected many times. The V gene is TRBV27, the J gene TRBJ1-1; the D is unclear. CDR3 length equals 13 residues. Germline loops: CDR1 MNHEY, CDR2 SMNVEV (reference sequence). Trimming took 5 bases from V and 2 from J, leaving 9 bases between them. The CDR3 DNA sequence: TGTGCCAGCAGTCAAAATCGTAACACTGAAGCTTTCTTT. Translated: CASSQNRNTEAFF.

Comments on this clonotype: One junction end does not reproduce the germline sequence, and a read error may be involved. The chain has TRBV20-1 and TRBJ2-7; D could derive from TRBD1 or TRBD2 (5 bases each). Germline loops: CDR1 DFQATT, CDR2 SNEGSKA (reference sequence). CDR3 length: 14 residues. The DNA for the CDR3 is TGCAGTCCTAGAACCGGGACCTCCCACGACGAGCAGTACTTC. This encodes CSPRTGTSHDEQYF.

The chain employs TRBV7-2 and TRBJ2-3; 7 positions agree with TRBD2. The CDR3 is made up of 15 amino acids. Trimming cost V 1 base and J 2 bases; bases outside gene matches: 3. In germline, CDR1 is SGHTA, CDR2 FQGNSA. The CDR3 loop is CASSLGGLHTDTQYF. CDR3 nucleotide sequence: TGTGCCAGCAGCTTAGGGGGACTACACACAGATACGCAGTATTTT. Using reference TRBV7-2 and TRBJ2-3 for the parts outside the CDR3, the full variable domain is GAGVSQSPSNKVTEKGKDVELRCDPISGHTALYWYRQSLGQGLEFLIYFQGNSAPDKSGLPSDRFSAERTGGSVSTLTIQRTQQEDSAVYLCASSLGGLHTDTQYFGPGTRLTVL.

V and J are TRBV12-3 or TRBV12-4 and TRBJ1-2; D ambiguous. The germline V and J ends were trimmed by 6 bases and 8 bases, with 10 bases remaining between them. The CDR3 is 11 residues long. The CDR3 region has the DNA TGTGCCAGCAGCCAGAGGTCAGGCTACACCTTC. Protein product: CASSQRSGYTF.

With regard to this clonotype: The junction does not match germline at one end; this may be a read error. The chain links TRBV20-1 to TRBJ1-2; weak D call: TRBD1 (5 bases). The CDR3 totals 13 residues. Germline V gene data show CDR1 as DFQATT and CDR2 as SNEGSKA (reference sequence). CDR3 loop: CSAGGAGNCGYTF. The CDR3 DNA reads TGCAGTGCTGGGGGAGCAGGGAACTGTGGCTACACCTTC.

The gene calls are TRBV7-2 and TRBJ2-3, with D possibly being TRBD1 (7 bases). V lost 5 bases, J lost 4 bases, and 19 bases lay in between. The CDR3 has 16 residues. Germline CDR1 reads SGHTA; CDR2 reads FQGNSA. Here the CDR3 reads CASSSRQGLVADTQYF. Written as DNA, the CDR3 is TGTGCCAGCAGCAGCCGACAGGGACTGGTGGCAGATACGCAGTATTTT. The full variable domain, with the rest looked up from reference TRBV7-2 and TRBJ2-3, is GAGVSQSPSNKVTEKGKDVELRCDPISGHTALYWYRQSLGQGLEFLIYFQGNSAPDKSGLPSDRFSAERTGGSVSTLTIQRTQQEDSAVYLCASSSRQGLVADTQYFGPGTRLTVL.

The chain joins TRBV14 to TRBJ2-1; D is unclear. Trimming took off 0 bases at V and 7 bases at J, with 13 bases between the two ends. Germline lookup yields CDR1 SGHDN and CDR2 FVKESK. The CDR3 is 15 amino acids. The CDR3 nucleotides read TGTGCCAGCAGCCAAGAGTTAACCCCGGTGAATGAGCAGTTCTTC. It is translated as CASSQELTPVNEQFF.

V and J are TRBV10-3 and TRBJ2-7, with D perhaps TRBD1 (6 bases). Trimming removed 2 bases from V and 4 bases from J, with 12 bases in between. The CDR3 loop spans 14 amino acids. Germline V CDR1 and CDR2: ENHRY, SYGVKD. The CDR3 sequence is CAISEVQGLYEQYF. In DNA, the CDR3 is TGTGCCATCAGTGAGGTGCAGGGGCTTTACGAGCAGTACTTC.